The 5 T cell receptor beta chains in this list originate from one sample, sequenced in a study of cytomegalovirus exposure and HLA in healthy donors. PCR used 60 Vbeta primers and 13 Jbeta primers. Measured with immunoSEQ multiplex PCR; TCRdb has only the in-frame clones, and not every one. The sample records fewer than 350,000 clones, roughly 90% being singletons. The source material was PBMCs. The source is a woman younger than 35 in good health and CMV-seronegative.

The chain carries TRBV18 and TRBJ2-4; unclear D gene. CDR1 and CDR2 from the germline V gene are KGHSH and LQKENI. Trimming took 4 bases from V and 3 from J, leaving 16 bases between them. The CDR3 sequence is 16 residues long. As DNA, the CDR3 is TGTGCCAGCTCACGCGACAACCTAAGTGGCAAAAACATTCAGTACTTC. Amino acids: CASSRDNLSGKNIQYF.

The chain employs TRBV2 and TRBJ2-7; D gene unclear. CDR1 and CDR2 (germline): SNHLY, FYNNEI. This CDR3 is built from 11 residues. V gave up 7 bases and J gave up 4 bases, with 8 bases separating them. The CDR3 region has the DNA TGTGCCAGCAAAGAGATGTACGAGCAGTACTTC. Encoded protein: CASKEMYEQYF.

The chain couples TRBV5-5 to TRBJ2-3; 11 bases line up with TRBD2. CDR1 is SGHKS, CDR2 YYEKEE, per germline (reference sequence). Losses at the gene ends were 4 bases for V and 2 bases for J; bases not matched to a gene: 6. This CDR3 is built from 16 residues. CDR3 sequence (DNA): TGTGCCAGCAGCCAGGGACTAGCGGAAATCACAGATACGCAGTATTTT. Its protein product is CASSQGLAEITDTQYF.

This clone is a singleton in its sample. The chain has TRBV2 and TRBJ1-1; a weak D match, TRBD1 (5 bases). From germline, CDR1 is SNHLY and CDR2 FYNNEI. The CDR3 is made up of 12 amino acids. Trimming left V 11 bases short and J 4 bases short, with 14 bases between. Here the CDR3 reads CAGLREGTEAFF. CDR3 in DNA: TGTGCCGGCCTCAGGGAAGGCACTGAAGCTTTCTTT. The full variable domain, completed using reference TRBV2 and TRBJ1-1, is EPEVTQTPSHQVTQMGQEVILRCVPISNHLYFYWYRQILGQKVEFLVSFYNNEISEKSEIFDDQFSVERPDGSNFTLKIRSTKLEDSAMYFCAGLREGTEAFFGQGTRLTVV.

V and J are TRBV5-1 and TRBJ2-1, with 9 bases aligning to TRBD1. The CDR3 spans 15 residues. The V gene end was trimmed by 0 bases and the J gene end by 8 bases; junction bases not matched to a gene: 6. Germline lookup yields CDR1 SGHRS and CDR2 YFSETQ. The CDR3: CASSLAGTGLHEQFF. In DNA, the CDR3 is TGCGCCAGCAGCTTGGCCGGGACAGGGCTACATGAGCAGTTCTTC.